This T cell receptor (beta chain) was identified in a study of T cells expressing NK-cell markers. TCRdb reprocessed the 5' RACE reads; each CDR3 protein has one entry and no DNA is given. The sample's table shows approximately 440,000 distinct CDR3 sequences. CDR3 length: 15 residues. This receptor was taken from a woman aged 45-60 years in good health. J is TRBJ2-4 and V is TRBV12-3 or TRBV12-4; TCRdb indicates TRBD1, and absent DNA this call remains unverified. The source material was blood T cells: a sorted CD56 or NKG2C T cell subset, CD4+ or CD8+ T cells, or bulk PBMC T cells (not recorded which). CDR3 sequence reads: CASSLGGQGSNIQYF.